The rows below give T cell receptor beta chains drawn from one sample of a study of CD8+CD57+ T cells in acquired aplastic anemia. Via MiXCR, TCRdb re-called the reads, giving one row per CDR3 protein. The sample contains about 190,000 distinct CDR3 sequences, less than 65% of which appear only once. Input material: sorted CD4+, CD8+, or CD8+CD57+ T cells (not recorded which) from PBMCs. These receptors came from a human donor in good health, serving as a control. Each CDR3 is given without its conserved first and last residue.

J gene	V gene	CDR3 protein
TRBJ2-7	TRBV12-3/TRBV12-4	ASSPGLAGGYEQY
TRBJ1-1	TRBV29-1	SVGGPLEAF
TRBJ2-7	TRBV7-9	ASSLIGTAHEQY
TRBJ2-7	TRBV7-2	ASSLVSPAAVPLSEQY
TRBJ2-7	TRBV13	ASSSLGTGTYEQY
TRBJ2-5	TRBV20-1	SAGGIETQY
TRBJ2-1	TRBV25-1	ASRGETPGNEQF
TRBJ2-5	TRBV20-1	SASFNQETQY
TRBJ2-7	TRBV5-1	ASSPRHRTYEQY
TRBJ2-7	TRBV12-3/TRBV12-4	ASTFSGTGAYEQY
TRBJ2-5	TRBV7-6	ASSSSASGGAPQGYQETQY